One and the same sample provided the 23 T cell receptor beta chains below, sequenced in a study of CD8+ T cells in alopecia areata. Following extraction, RNA underwent reverse transcription to cDNA, which served as the sequencing template. Sequencing was performed with immunoSEQ multiplex PCR; in TCRdb, only in-frame clones are kept and a portion is missing. The sample contains approximately 220,000 clones, around two fifths of which appear only once. Treatment indicated: oral pan-JAK inhibitor, 5-10 mg twice daily. The specimen comprised CD4+ T cells sorted from blood, sampled between weeks 30 and 35, from a patient treated with tofacitinib. These receptors all come from a human donor with alopecia areata.

V is TRBV7-8 and J is TRBJ1-2; D is unclear. Trimming took off 2 bases at V and 8 bases at J, with 9 bases between the two ends. This CDR3 has 12 residues. Germline V lookup: CDR1 SGHVS, CDR2 FQNEAQ. The DNA for the CDR3 is TGTGCCAGCAGCTTATCAAAGACGGGCTACACCTTC. This codes for CASSLSKTGYTF.

The rearrangement links TRBV5-1 to TRBJ2-2; D is unclear. Germline CDR1 and CDR2: SGHRS and YFSETQ. The CDR3 covers 12 residues. V dropped 0 bases and J dropped 6 bases, with 3 bases sitting between them. The CDR3 nucleotides read TGCGCCAGCAGCTTGGGGGCCGGGGAGCTGTTTTTT. It codes for CASSLGAGELFF.

This clone was seen a few times. This sequence joins TRBV30 and TRBJ1-2, with D uncertain. Trimming shortened V by 1 base and J by 2 bases, and 20 bases separated the two germline ends. Germline CDR1 GTSNPN, CDR2 SVGIG (reference sequence). The CDR3 extends over 17 amino acids. CDR3 in amino acids: CAWSGLHTKAFNYGYTF. The CDR3 DNA follows: TGTGCCTGGAGTGGCCTTCATACCAAGGCCTTCAACTATGGCTACACCTTC.

This clone has more than one count but fewer than ten. The chain combines TRBV2 with TRBJ1-2; D ambiguous. Germline V lookup: CDR1 SNHLY, CDR2 FYNNEI. Trimming cost V 3 bases and J 3 bases, with 11 bases left between them. There are 14 residues in the CDR3. The CDR3 DNA reads TGTGCCAGCAGTGAGGCGGTCGGGGACTATGGCTACACCTTC. Encoded protein: CASSEAVGDYGYTF.

V is TRBV6-1 and J is TRBJ1-1, with D perhaps matching TRBD1 (5 bases). Per germline, CDR1 MNHNS and CDR2 SASEGT. Trimming shortened V by 6 bases and J by 3 bases, and 14 bases separated the two germline ends. The CDR3 covers 14 residues. The CDR3: CASRPTGTHTEAFF. Written as DNA, the CDR3 is TGTGCCAGCAGACCTACGGGGACCCACACTGAAGCTTTCTTT.

The chain is built from TRBV29-1 and TRBJ1-1, with D uncertain. V was clipped by 4 bases and J by 0 bases, with 12 bases between them. The CDR3 extends over 14 amino acids. Germline loops: CDR1 SQVTM, CDR2 ANQGSEA. The CDR3 protein is CSVVIKPVNTEAFF. In DNA, the CDR3 is TGCAGCGTTGTAATTAAGCCCGTGAACACTGAAGCTTTCTTT.

The chain employs TRBV6-5 and TRBJ2-1, with 8 bases fitting TRBD1. V lost 10 bases, J lost 5 bases, and 13 bases stayed unmatched. This CDR3 spans 15 amino acids. Germline CDR1 reads MNHEY; CDR2 reads SVGAGI. DNA of the CDR3: TGTGCCACCACTTTTGGGACAGGACGTAACAATGAGCAGTTCTTC. Protein sequence: CATTFGTGRNNEQFF.

This chain uses TRBV7-2 with TRBJ2-5; D ambiguous. Trimming stripped 4 bases from V and 1 base from J, with 10 bases between. This CDR3 comprises 14 residues. Germline V gene data show CDR1 as SGHTA and CDR2 as FQGNSA. DNA of the CDR3: TGTGCCAGCAGCTCGCCGGCTTCCCAAGAGACCCAGTACTTC. Translation gives CASSSPASQETQYF.

This chain links TRBV10-3 with TRBJ1-2; possible D gene TRBD1, 6 bases. Trimming removed 3 bases from V and 0 bases from J, with 14 bases in between. Germline CDR1 is ENHRY and CDR2 is SYGVKD. CDR3 size: 16 residues. This CDR3 reads CAISELGQPTNYGYTF. The CDR3 DNA reads TGTGCCATCAGTGAACTCGGACAGCCGACTAACTATGGCTACACCTTC.

V gene TRBV7-2 combines with J gene TRBJ2-6, with 9 positions matching TRBD2. Germline V gives CDR1 SGHTA, CDR2 FQGNSA. CDR3 length: 17 amino acids. Germline trimming cut 9 bases from V and 0 bases from J; bases unmatched to any gene: 9. In nucleotides, the CDR3 is TGTGCCAGGCACCGGCTAGCGGGGATCTCTGGGGCCAACGTCCTGACTTTC. Protein: CARHRLAGISGANVLTF.

There are a few counts of this clone. This chain connects TRBV5-1 to TRBJ1-2; 9 positions agree with TRBD1. Losses at the gene ends were 4 bases for V and 8 bases for J; bases not matched to a gene: 12. The CDR3 is 15 amino acids. CDR1 is SGHRS and CDR2 is YFSETQ in the germline V gene. The CDR3 protein is CASSPTGGFERGYTF. The CDR3 DNA is TGCGCCAGCAGCCCGACAGGGGGATTTGAAAGGGGCTACACCTTC.

This clone was observed a handful of times. The chain combines TRBV5-4 with TRBJ2-5, with TRBD2 as a possible D gene (5 bases). The CDR3 runs 14 residues. CDR1 is SGHNT, CDR2 YYREEE, per germline (reference sequence). The V and J ends lost 4 bases and 2 bases respectively, with 12 bases between them. The CDR3 loop is CASSAGGRQETQYF. DNA of the CDR3: TGTGCCAGCAGCGCAGGTGGGAGACAAGAGACCCAGTACTTC.

This sequence joins TRBV5-1 and TRBJ1-2; 8 bases line up with TRBD1. Germline V gene data show CDR1 as SGHRS and CDR2 as YFSETQ. The J segment lost 7 bases and the V segment lost 6 bases, leaving 8 bases of the junction unmatched. The CDR3 sequence is 13 residues long. Here the CDR3 reads CASNLQGGIGYTF. Here the CDR3 DNA reads TGCGCCAGCAACCTACAGGGGGGGATTGGCTACACCTTC.

This sequence joins TRBV7-3 and TRBJ2-7; 16 nucleotides line up with TRBD2. This CDR3 is 16 amino acids long. Germline V CDR1 and CDR2: SGHTA, FQGTGA. The ends lost 4 bases at V and 7 bases at J; junction bases unmatched: 7. CDR3 nucleotides: TGTGCCAGCAGCTCTGGGACTAGCGGGAGGGCCGGTGAGCAGTACTTC. It specifies CASSSGTSGRAGEQYF.

V and J are TRBV5-1 and TRBJ1-2, with D unclear. The ends were cut back, 5 bases at V and 2 bases at J, with 13 bases in the middle. CDR1 and CDR2 from the germline V gene are SGHRS and YFSETQ. The CDR3 loop spans 14 amino acids. The CDR3 region is CASRVSGNNYGYTF. Written as DNA, the CDR3 is TGCGCCAGCAGGGTGTCTGGGAACAACTATGGCTACACCTTC.

The chain couples TRBV2 to TRBJ1-1, with 7 positions matching TRBD1. V gave up 4 bases and J gave up 4 bases; unmatched junction bases: 6. The germline V gene encodes CDR1 SNHLY and CDR2 FYNNEI. This CDR3 has 14 amino acids. The CDR3 DNA reads TGTGCCAGCAGTGGACAGGGAAGTGCCACTGAAGCTTTCTTT. Residues: CASSGQGSATEAFF.

This clone was picked up a small number of times. Distinct nucleotide sequences in the sample also encode this CDR3. The chain uses TRBV5-1 and TRBJ2-2; TRBD1 agrees at 8 bases. V dropped 4 bases and J dropped 0; count of bases not matched to a gene: 2. The CDR3 has 15 amino acids. CDR1 is SGHRS, CDR2 YFSETQ, per germline. CDR3 protein: CASSPTGANTGELFF. The CDR3 DNA follows: TGCGCCAGCAGCCCGACAGGGGCGAACACCGGGGAGCTGTTTTTT.

This chain joins TRBV5-4 and TRBJ2-7, with 10 bases aligning to TRBD2. V shed 0 bases, J shed 6 bases, and the junction held 3 bases outside the gene matches. The germline V gene has CDR1 SGHNT and CDR2 YYREEE (reference sequence). The CDR3 has 14 residues. CDR3: CASSLASGSPEQYF. The CDR3 coding sequence is TGTGCCAGCAGCTTGGCTAGCGGGAGTCCCGAGCAGTACTTC.

This chain links TRBV19 with TRBJ1-1; TRBD1 is a possible D gene (6 bases). Germline loops: CDR1 LNHDA, CDR2 SQIVND (reference sequence). The CDR3 totals 15 residues. Trimming left V 5 bases short and J 0 bases short, with 13 bases between. The CDR3 coding sequence is TGTGCCAGTAGTTCTGCCGACAGGATGAACACTGAAGCTTTCTTT. Translated, it gives CASSSADRMNTEAFF.

The rearrangement uses TRBV29-1 and TRBJ2-3; D might be TRBD1 (5 bases). The CDR3 sequence is 13 residues long. Germline CDR1 reads SQVTM; CDR2 reads ANQGSEA. The V end lost 1 base, the J end lost 3 bases, and 8 bases lay between the germline ends. The chain's CDR3 is CSVEGRATDTQYF. The CDR3 DNA is TGCAGCGTTGAAGGCAGGGCGACAGATACGCAGTATTTT.

This clone was seen a few times. CDR3: CASSEARTDSPLHF. The CDR3 nucleotides are TGTGCCAGCAGTGAAGCCCGGACAGATTCACCCCTCCACTTT. The chain joins TRBV2 to TRBJ1-6; D is possibly TRBD1 (6 bases). CDR3 length: 14 amino acids. V was cut by 0 bases and J by 8 bases, with 8 bases left in between. Germline lookup yields CDR1 SNHLY and CDR2 FYNNEI.

This rearrangement joins TRBV29-1 to TRBJ1-5; possible D gene TRBD1, 5 bases. With 5 bases removed from V and 10 bases from J, the gap between germline ends came to 18 bases. Germline-derived CDR1 and CDR2 are SQVTM and ANQGSEA. The CDR3 covers 13 residues. The CDR3, as DNA: TGCAGCGTTTTGGAGGGGACCGTCGGTCCCCAGCATTTT. It yields the protein CSVLEGTVGPQHF.

In this sample, this clone turned up many times. The sample has other DNA sequences that encode this CDR3 too. The V gene is TRBV5-1, the J gene TRBJ2-1; D might be TRBD2 (6 bases). Germline V gene data show CDR1 as SGHRS and CDR2 as YFSETQ. Trimming removed 4 bases from V and 0 bases from J, with 11 bases in between. The CDR3 consists of 15 residues. CDR3 DNA sequence: TGCGCCAGCAGCCCCTTGGGGGGCTCCTACAATGAGCAGTTCTTC. Translating it yields CASSPLGGSYNEQFF.